Below are 28 T cell receptor beta chains sequenced from a single sample in a study of glioma-infiltrating T cells after dendritic cell vaccination. Produced via immunoSEQ multiplex PCR; TCRdb's table is partial and in-frame only. The table lists about 92,000 clones, about nine tenths of them singletons, with around 14% in the top ten. This sample comprised blood, obtained before dendritic cell vaccination. Every receptor here comes from a human donor with glioblastoma.

The rearrangement joins TRBV7-3 to TRBJ2-1, with a tentative D call TRBD1 (5 bases). The length of the CDR3 is 12 residues. V lost 4 bases and J 8 bases, leaving 9 bases between the germline ends. CDR1 and CDR2 (germline): SGHTA, FQGTGA. The CDR3 DNA reads as TGTGCCAGCAGCTCCCAGGGCTATGAGCAGTTCTTC. This translates into CASSSQGYEQFF.

This clone was seen only once. The CDR3 DNA is TGTGCCAGCAGCGTAGAACCTCCCTGGAGCCCCGGGGAGCTGTTTTTT. It specifies CASSVEPPWSPGELFF. The chain joins TRBV9 to TRBJ2-2; unclear D gene. The V gene lost 0 bases and the J gene lost 6 bases, with 15 bases spanning the gap. CDR1 and CDR2 (germline): SGDLS, YYNGEE. The CDR3 contains 16 residues.

The rearrangement joins TRBV4-1 to TRBJ2-7; 8 nucleotides match TRBD1. Germline trimming cut 6 bases from V and 1 base from J; bases unmatched to any gene: 11. This CDR3 has 16 residues. Germline CDR1 is MGHRA and CDR2 is YSYEKL. CDR3 in DNA: TGCGCCAGCAGTCCCTCCTCGCGGACAGGGTCCTACGAGCAGTACTTC. This codes for CASSPSSRTGSYEQYF.

The chain recombines TRBV30 with TRBJ2-3, with 9 bases aligning to TRBD2. There are 16 residues in the CDR3. J was trimmed by 2 bases and V by 2 bases; bases with no gene match: 8. Germline V gives CDR1 GTSNPN, CDR2 SVGIG (reference sequence). For the CDR3, the DNA is TGTGCCTGGAGTCGCGGGAGGGCCTACGCCACAGATACGCAGTATTTT. This sequence encodes CAWSRGRAYATDTQYF.

The table lists this clone with a few counts. The chain joins TRBV5-1 to TRBJ2-5; 9 nucleotides align to TRBD1. Per germline, CDR1 SGHRS and CDR2 YFSETQ. This CDR3 has 15 amino acids. The V and J ends lost 0 bases and 5 bases, in that order; junction bases with no gene match: 5. CDR3 amino acids: CASSLGDRATETQYF. CDR3 coding DNA: TGCGCCAGCAGCTTGGGGGACAGGGCGACCGAGACCCAGTACTTC.

The chain uses TRBV13 and TRBJ2-7, with TRBD1 matching over 7 bases. Trimming took 5 bases from V and 1 from J; bases not matched to a gene: 5. CDR3 length: 14 residues. Germline assignment: CDR1 PRHDT and CDR2 FYEKMQ (reference sequence). CDR3 loop: CASSIRDRSYEQYF. The CDR3 DNA reads as TGTGCCAGCAGCATCCGGGACAGATCCTACGAGCAGTACTTC.

This clone was recorded a few times. The chain has TRBV25-1 and TRBJ2-7; 8 bases line up with TRBD2. Germline CDR1 reads MGHDK; CDR2 reads SYGVNS. Losses at the gene ends were 6 bases for V and 3 bases for J; bases not matched to a gene: 1. The CDR3 extends over 12 amino acids. CDR3 DNA: TGTGCCAGCAGGGGACTAGGCTACGAGCAGTACTTC. Encoded protein: CASRGLGYEQYF.

The chain joins TRBV9 to TRBJ2-3, with a weak D call TRBD1 (6 bases). Germline V CDR1 and CDR2: SGDLS, YYNGEE. This CDR3 is 17 amino acids long. The V end was cut by 1 base, the J end by 5 bases, with 20 bases between. CDR3 sequence reads: CASSVRPRDTQQDTQYF. The CDR3 DNA is TGTGCCAGCAGCGTAAGACCCCGGGACACCCAGCAAGATACGCAGTATTTT.

This clone has a single count. The chain is built from TRBV5-4 and TRBJ1-1, with D unclear. The germline V and J ends were trimmed by 3 bases and 1 base, with 13 bases remaining between them. The germline CDR1 and CDR2 sequences are SGHNT and YYREEE (reference sequence). This CDR3 spans 15 amino acids. The CDR3 loop reads CASSSGAAGNTEAFF. The CDR3 bases are TGTGCCAGCAGCTCTGGAGCCGCGGGGAACACTGAAGCTTTCTTT.

The chain couples TRBV28 to TRBJ1-5; maybe TRBD1 (6 bases). V was cut by 5 bases and J by 5 bases, with 13 bases left in between. The germline CDR1 and CDR2 sequences are MDHEN and SYDVKM. The CDR3 loop spans 14 amino acids. CDR3 in amino acids: CASSETGYDQPQHF. The CDR3 DNA is TGTGCCAGCAGTGAAACAGGGTACGATCAGCCCCAGCATTTT.

The V and J genes are TRBV27 and TRBJ2-7; TRBD2 aligns across 10 bases. The junction had 11 bases not matched to a gene; V was cut back by 5 bases and J by 4 bases. Germline V gives CDR1 MNHEY, CDR2 SMNVEV (reference sequence). The CDR3 has 16 residues. DNA for the CDR3: TGTGCCAGCAGTAGCCCCCTCCTAGCGGGAGTATACGAGCAGTACTTC. This sequence encodes CASSSPLLAGVYEQYF.

This chain connects TRBV7-7 to TRBJ2-2; 7 bases are shared with TRBD2. Germline assignment: CDR1 SSHAT and CDR2 FNYEAQ (reference sequence). V was pared by 5 bases and J by 4 bases, with 7 bases of the junction left unmatched. CDR3 length: 15 residues. The CDR3 DNA is TGTGCCAGCAGCCCGGCGGGGGAGGGCACCGGGGAGCTGTTTTTT. It specifies CASSPAGEGTGELFF.

This chain joins TRBV7-3 and TRBJ2-5; D not resolved. CDR1 and CDR2 (germline): SGHTA, FQGTGA. V lost 5 bases to trimming and J lost 5 bases, with 12 bases between them. The length of the CDR3 is 13 residues. CDR3 protein: CASSRVARETQYF. CDR3 sequence (DNA): TGTGCCAGCAGCCGGGTCGCCCGGGAGACCCAGTACTTC.

The V call is TRBV5-1, the J call TRBJ2-3; 10 bases agree with TRBD2. V shed 6 bases and J 2 bases; nucleotides not matched to a gene: 6. Germline V gene lookup returns CDR1 SGHRS and CDR2 YFSETQ. This CDR3 is 15 amino acids long. The CDR3, as DNA: TGCGCCAGCACGACAGCGGGAGGGCTCACAGATACGCAGTATTTT. It codes for CASTTAGGLTDTQYF.

This sequence joins TRBV4-3 and TRBJ1-1, with 8 bases aligning to TRBD1. The CDR3 has 15 amino acids. With 4 bases clipped from V and 1 base from J, the junction kept 5 bases outside the gene matches. Germline CDR1 reads LGHNA; CDR2 reads YSLEER. The CDR3 sequence: CASSPDRVGNTEAFF. CDR3 DNA: TGCGCCAGCAGCCCGGACAGGGTAGGGAACACTGAAGCTTTCTTT.

This chain connects TRBV29-1 to TRBJ1-2, with D uncertain. The CDR3 totals 15 residues. Trimming removed 4 bases at V and 4 bases at J, with 19 bases between. Germline V gene data show CDR1 as SQVTM and CDR2 as ANQGSEA. CDR3 loop: CSVVIGGSQFYGYTF. The CDR3 bases are TGCAGCGTTGTTATCGGCGGGTCGCAGTTCTATGGCTACACCTTC.

The chain links TRBV6-1 to TRBJ2-3, with D maybe TRBD1 (6 bases). Germline V gene sequence: CDR1 MNHNS, CDR2 SASEGT. V lost 6 bases, J lost 4 bases, and 17 bases lay in between. The CDR3 runs 15 residues. In DNA, the CDR3 is TGTGCCAGCAGGGCCGGACAGTCTCCCGCAGATACGCAGTATTTT. As protein: CASRAGQSPADTQYF.

The chain couples TRBV19 to TRBJ2-3; D might be TRBD1 (5 bases). Germline V gene lookup returns CDR1 LNHDA and CDR2 SQIVND (reference sequence). The CDR3 loop spans 14 amino acids. V lost 1 base to trimming and J lost 11 bases, with 16 bases between them. This CDR3 is CASSIGQGDVKQYF. The CDR3 bases are TGTGCCAGTAGTATAGGTCAGGGCGATGTTAAGCAGTATTTT.

This clone was detected once. This chain uses TRBV29-1 with TRBJ1-4, with D perhaps TRBD1 (6 bases). V was trimmed by 3 bases and J by 7 bases, leaving 12 bases between them. Germline V gives CDR1 SQVTM, CDR2 ANQGSEA. The CDR3 runs to 13 residues. CDR3 in amino acids: CSVDLGAGEKLFF. DNA of the CDR3: TGCAGCGTTGATCTGGGGGCGGGTGAAAAACTGTTTTTT.

The chain employs TRBV5-6 and TRBJ2-7, with a weak D call TRBD1 (6 bases). V gave up 4 bases and J gave up 2 bases, with 22 bases separating them. The CDR3 extends over 17 amino acids. CDR1 is SGHDT, CDR2 YYEEEE, per germline. CDR3 amino acids: CASSPLLNRDLAYEQYF. The DNA of the CDR3 is TGTGCCAGCAGCCCGTTGCTCAACAGGGATCTAGCCTACGAGCAGTACTTC. The whole variable domain, filled in from reference TRBV5-6 and TRBJ2-7, reads DAGVTQSPTHLIKTRGQQVTLRCSPKSGHDTVSWYQQALGQGPQFIFQYYEEEERQRGNFPDRFSGHQFPNYSSELNVNALLLGDSALYLCASSPLLNRDLAYEQYFGPGTRLTVT.

The chain links TRBV7-2 to TRBJ2-7; 9 positions agree with TRBD2. V shed 1 base, J shed 8 bases, and the junction held 6 bases outside the gene matches. CDR1 is SGHTA, CDR2 FQGNSA, per germline. CDR3 length equals 14 residues. The CDR3 region is CASSLEGLANQQYF. The DNA of the CDR3 is TGTGCCAGCAGCTTAGAGGGACTAGCCAATCAGCAGTACTTC.

This clone was counted a single time. The gene calls are TRBV7-3 and TRBJ2-2, with 7 positions matching TRBD1. Germline trimming cut 3 bases from V and 6 bases from J; bases unmatched to any gene: 1. Per germline, CDR1 SGHTA and CDR2 FQGTGA. This CDR3 has 13 residues. CDR3 coding DNA: TGTGCCAGCAGCTTTGGGACAGCCGGGGAGCTGTTTTTT. Translation: CASSFGTAGELFF.

The chain employs TRBV5-8 and TRBJ2-7; a possible D gene is TRBD2 (6 bases). Trimming removed 4 bases from V and 6 bases from J, with 14 bases in between. Per the germline V gene, CDR1 is SGHTS and CDR2 is YDEGEE. CDR3 size: 13 residues. CDR3 DNA sequence: TGTGCCAGCAGCCCTCTAGGAGGGACCGAGCAGTACTTC. It codes for CASSPLGGTEQYF.

The chain combines TRBV6-1 with TRBJ2-3, with TRBD2 matching 11 bases. CDR1 and CDR2 from the germline V gene are MNHNS and SASEGT. The CDR3 runs to 14 residues. With 5 bases clipped from V and 6 bases from J, the junction kept 4 bases outside the gene matches. CDR3 in DNA: TGTGCCAGCAGTCAGGGACTAGCGGTCGATACGCAGTATTTT. Its translation: CASSQGLAVDTQYF.

The rearrangement links TRBV5-4 to TRBJ2-1; TRBD2 might be the D (6 bases). The germline gives CDR1 SGHNT, CDR2 YYREEE (reference sequence). The CDR3 is 16 amino acids. V was cut by 5 bases and J by 0 bases, with 15 bases left in between. CDR3: CASRFGTPSSYNEQFF. DNA of the CDR3: TGTGCCAGCAGGTTCGGGACTCCTAGCTCCTACAATGAGCAGTTCTTC.

The V gene is TRBV21-1, the J gene TRBJ2-7; TRBD1 was called by the table and not checked on the DNA. TRBV21-1 is reported as a pseudogene. CDR3 length: 19 amino acids. The CDR3 DNA is TGTGCCAGCAGCAAAGTGGGGACAGGGGGCCCGGATAGGGCCTACGAGCAGTACTTC. As protein: CASSKVGTGGPDRAYEQYF.

The chain has TRBV27 and TRBJ1-5, with D possibly matching TRBD1 (5 bases). V was clipped by 8 bases and J by 0 bases, with 14 bases between them. Germline V gives CDR1 MNHEY, CDR2 SMNVEV (reference sequence). The CDR3 consists of 15 residues. The CDR3 DNA is TGTGCCAGCGGAGACAGCCCGTATAGCAATCAGCCCCAGCATTTT. Encoded protein: CASGDSPYSNQPQHF.

This rearrangement joins TRBV9 to TRBJ2-3; 9 nucleotides align to TRBD2. The V and J ends lost 3 bases and 1 base, in that order; junction bases with no gene match: 6. This CDR3 is built from 16 residues. Germline V gives CDR1 SGDLS, CDR2 YYNGEE. This CDR3 is CASSGGGGWGTDTQYF. In DNA form, the CDR3 reads TGTGCCAGCAGCGGCGGGGGGGGGTGGGGCACAGATACGCAGTATTTT.